The 12 T cell receptor beta chains reported below all come from one sample, sequenced in a study of memory CD4+ T cells and cytomegalovirus serostatus. Here immunoSEQ multiplex PCR was the method, and the copy in TCRdb shows in-frame clones only, minus some. The data hold about 61,000 clones, with 82% observed a single time. The sort gate was single viable CD3+CD4+CD8-CD45RO+ cells for memory CD4+ T cells. The sample was memory CD4+ T cells from blood. The receptors come from an adult in good health and CMV-seronegative.

The V gene is TRBV4-1, the J gene TRBJ2-2, with 8 bases aligning to TRBD2. The CDR3 sequence is 18 residues long. Germline V gene sequence: CDR1 MGHRA, CDR2 YSYEKL. V trimming: 4 bases; J trimming: 0 bases; junction bases outside the gene matches: 10. CDR3 residues: CASSPKPTGLANTGELFF. The CDR3 region has the DNA TGCGCCAGCAGCCCGAAACCTACGGGACTAGCGAACACCGGGGAGCTGTTTTTT.

The chain uses TRBV4-1 and TRBJ2-7, with D unresolved. Germline CDR1 reads MGHRA; CDR2 reads YSYEKL. Trimming took off 5 bases at V and 3 bases at J, with 8 bases between the two ends. The CDR3 is 12 amino acids. This chain's CDR3 is CASSAQNYEQYF. The CDR3 coding sequence is TGCGCCAGCAGCGCGCAAAACTACGAGCAGTACTTC.

This clone occurred a few times. J is TRBJ1-4 and V is TRBV7-9; the D gene is possibly TRBD1 (5 bases). This CDR3 is built from 15 residues. CDR1 and CDR2 from the germline V gene are SEHNR and FQNEAQ (reference sequence). Trimming pared 1 base from V and 4 bases from J, leaving 10 bases between. CDR3: CASSLGGKNNEKLFF. In DNA, the CDR3 is TGTGCCAGCAGCTTAGGGGGCAAAAATAATGAAAAACTGTTTTTT.

The DNA for the CDR3 is TGTGCCAGTAGTCCAAGGGGGGATTCACCCCTCCACTTT. This sequence encodes CASSPRGDSPLHF. The chain carries TRBV19 and TRBJ1-6; maybe TRBD1 (6 bases). The CDR3 has 13 amino acids. Trimming left V 5 bases short and J 8 bases short, with 10 bases between. Germline lookup yields CDR1 LNHDA and CDR2 SQIVND (reference sequence).

The chain links TRBV7-2 to TRBJ2-3; TRBD2 is a possible D gene (7 bases). CDR3 length: 13 amino acids. Deletions cut 6 bases from V and 5 bases from J, with 12 bases between. Germline CDR1 SGHTA, CDR2 FQGNSA. The CDR3 reads CASRQGGRDTQYF. CDR3 DNA: TGTGCCAGCAGACAGGGCGGGAGAGATACGCAGTATTTT.

The rearrangement joins TRBV29-1 to TRBJ2-1; no clear D. The germline gives CDR1 SQVTM, CDR2 ANQGSEA. Between the trimmed V and J ends, which lost 8 bases and 6 bases, there was a span of 20 bases. CDR3 length: 14 amino acids. The CDR3 protein is CSIPTNLVGNEQFF. The CDR3 DNA is TGCAGCATCCCTACTAATCTCGTCGGCAATGAGCAGTTCTTC.

The chain recombines TRBV6-1 with TRBJ1-2; no reliable D call. The CDR3 sequence is 13 residues long. Trimming left V 6 bases short and J 4 bases short, with 12 bases between. Germline assignment: CDR1 MNHNS and CDR2 SASEGT. CDR3 bases: TGTGCCAGCAGGGCGCCACCCGTCTATGGCTACACCTTC. Protein product: CASRAPPVYGYTF.

This clone was recorded a few times. V usage is TRBV11-2 and J usage is TRBJ2-5, with 14 bases that match TRBD2. The CDR3 runs 17 residues. V lost 5 bases, J lost 1 base, and 6 bases stayed unmatched. CDR1 SGHAT and CDR2 FQNNGV come from the germline V gene. The chain's CDR3 is CASSPGLAGVRQETQYF. DNA for the CDR3: TGTGCCAGCAGCCCGGGACTAGCGGGAGTTCGCCAAGAGACCCAGTACTTC.

This rearrangement joins TRBV4-1 to TRBJ2-2, with D unresolved. CDR3 length: 14 residues. V shed 4 bases and J shed 5 bases, with 11 bases lying between them. The germline gives CDR1 MGHRA, CDR2 YSYEKL. The DNA for the CDR3 is TGCGCCAGCAGCCCTTCTGAACGGACCGGGGAGCTGTTTTTT. Residues: CASSPSERTGELFF.

The table lists this clone with a count of one. The chain couples TRBV5-1 to TRBJ2-1, with TRBD2 matching over 10 bases. The CDR3 loop spans 16 amino acids. The germline gives CDR1 SGHRS, CDR2 YFSETQ. V lost 1 base to trimming and J lost 1 base; unmatched junction nucleotides: 2. CDR3 in amino acids: CASSLIAGGSYNEQFF. DNA of the CDR3: TGCGCCAGCAGCTTGATAGCGGGAGGTTCCTACAATGAGCAGTTCTTC. Complete variable domain (other parts from reference TRBV5-1 and TRBJ2-1): KAGVTQTPRYLIKTRGQQVTLSCSPISGHRSVSWYQQTPGQGLQFLFEYFSETQRNKGNFPGRFSGRQFSNSRSEMNVSTLELGDSALYLCASSLIAGGSYNEQFFGPGTRLTVL.

This clone showed up just once. V usage is TRBV6-1 and J usage is TRBJ2-7, with a weak D call TRBD2 (5 bases). Deletions cut 7 bases from V and 3 bases from J, with 13 bases between. Looked up from germline, CDR1 is MNHNS and CDR2 is SASEGT. This CDR3 spans 13 amino acids. CDR3 DNA: TGTGCCAGCACTGAGAGGGATAGCTACGAGCAGTACTTC. This encodes CASTERDSYEQYF.

The J gene is TRBJ1-1, the V gene TRBV6-1; the match to TRBD1 covers 7 bases. The CDR3 extends over 15 amino acids. The J segment lost 1 base and the V segment lost 5 bases, leaving 7 bases of the junction unmatched. Germline CDR1 MNHNS, CDR2 SASEGT. CDR3 in DNA: TGTGCCAGCAGTTCTGACAGGGACTCGAACACTGAAGCTTTCTTT. Encoded protein: CASSSDRDSNTEAFF.